These 32 T cell receptor beta chains came from one sample sequenced in a study of T cells after yellow fever vaccination. TCRdb re-called the 5' RACE reads with MiXCR, one entry per CDR3 protein. The table includes 400,000 to 650,000 distinct CDR3 sequences, 21% detected once. This material consisted of PBMCs, taken less than 25 days after the first yellow fever vaccination. All receptors come from a young man who received the YFV17D yellow fever vaccine.

The chain uses TRBV5-4 and TRBJ2-3; D is unresolved. V lost 6 bases, J lost 2 bases, and 7 bases lay in between. The CDR3 sequence is 12 residues long. Germline assignment: CDR1 SGHNT and CDR2 YYREEE (reference sequence). CDR3 region: CASTSNTDTQYF. The CDR3, as DNA: TGTGCCAGCACTTCCAACACAGATACGCAGTATTTT.

This clonotype has a handful of counts. The chain recombines TRBV24-1 with TRBJ2-5; D is uncertain. The V and J ends lost 3 bases and 5 bases respectively, with 9 bases between them. CDR1 is KGHDR, CDR2 SFDVKD, per germline. This CDR3 has 13 amino acids. The CDR3, as DNA: TGTGCCACCAGTGATCCGGCTGGGGAGACCCAGTACTTC. It is translated as CATSDPAGETQYF.

The chain joins TRBV11-2 to TRBJ2-5; a weak D match, TRBD2 (7 bases). CDR1 and CDR2 from the germline V gene are SGHAT and FQNNGV. V lost 3 bases and J 1 base, leaving 21 bases between the germline ends. The length of the CDR3 is 18 residues. The CDR3 loop reads CASSLYVGGRGPQETQYF. CDR3 sequence (DNA): TGTGCCAGCAGCTTGTACGTCGGGGGGCGAGGACCCCAAGAGACCCAGTACTTC.

This clonotype occurred a few times. The gene calls are TRBV6-1 and TRBJ1-6; D is uncertain. The CDR3 runs 14 residues. In germline, CDR1 is MNHNS, CDR2 SASEGT. Trimming removed 5 bases from V and 4 bases from J, with 9 bases in between. CDR3 coding DNA: TGTGCCAGCAGTCCGAGAGGGTATAATTCACCCCTCCACTTT. Translated: CASSPRGYNSPLHF.

This clonotype was recorded a few times. The genes are TRBV20-1 and TRBJ1-4, with D possibly being TRBD1 (6 bases). V lost 6 bases to trimming and J lost 7 bases, with 15 bases between them. This CDR3 is 13 amino acids long. Germline V gene lookup returns CDR1 DFQATT and CDR2 SNEGSKA (reference sequence). CDR3 sequence: CSAGGGGREKLFF. The CDR3 coding sequence is TGCAGTGCCGGAGGGGGTGGGCGTGAAAAACTGTTTTTT.

The chain joins TRBV20-1 to TRBJ2-5; D remains unclear. Germline CDR1 DFQATT, CDR2 SNEGSKA (reference sequence). The CDR3 contains 11 residues. V was trimmed by 6 bases and J by 4 bases, leaving 9 bases between them. The CDR3 loop is CSANPGETQYF. The DNA for the CDR3 is TGCAGTGCCAACCCGGGAGAGACCCAGTACTTC.

This clonotype came up many times. The rearrangement uses TRBV6-4 and TRBJ2-1; TRBD2 matches 10 bases. This CDR3 region has 15 residues. With 3 bases clipped from V and 4 bases from J, the junction kept 3 bases outside the gene matches. From germline, CDR1 is MRHNA and CDR2 SNTAGT. CDR3 sequence reads: CASSEKAGGYNEQFF. For the CDR3, the DNA is TGTGCCAGCAGTGAAAAAGCGGGGGGGTACAATGAGCAGTTCTTC.

The chain recombines TRBV7-8 with TRBJ1-3; D unresolved. Germline V gene sequence: CDR1 SGHVS, CDR2 FQNEAQ. This CDR3 is built from 16 residues. Trimming shortened V by 2 bases and J by 3 bases, and 14 bases separated the two germline ends. The CDR3 DNA reads TGTGCCAGCAGCTTATACCGGACTATTGGTGGAAACACCATATATTTT. The encoded protein is CASSLYRTIGGNTIYF.

The genes are TRBV7-2 and TRBJ2-4; D is perhaps TRBD1 (5 bases). The germline CDR1 and CDR2 sequences are SGHTA and FQGNSA. V lost 1 base, J lost 7 bases, and 14 bases lay in between. This CDR3 spans 15 amino acids. The CDR3 region has the DNA TGTGCCAGCAGCTTAGGTTGGGCAGGGATGAACATTCAGTACTTC. Protein: CASSLGWAGMNIQYF.

This sequence joins TRBV5-5 and TRBJ2-5; 12 bases are shared with TRBD1. CDR3 length: 17 amino acids. After removal of 4 bases from V and 3 bases from J, the junction contained 10 bases not matched to a gene. Germline V CDR1 and CDR2: SGHKS, YYEKEE (reference sequence). The DNA for the CDR3 is TGTGCCAGCAGCCAACCGGGACAGGGGGCCCACAAAGAGACCCAGTACTTC. Translated, it gives CASSQPGQGAHKETQYF.

V and J are TRBV3-1 and TRBJ2-2; 8 nucleotides agree with TRBD1. J was trimmed by 3 bases and V by 8 bases; bases with no gene match: 11. CDR1 is LGHDT, CDR2 YNNKEL, per germline (reference sequence). This CDR3 is 16 amino acids long. CDR3 in DNA: TGTGCCAGCCTAGGCCGCGACAGGGGTCACACCGGGGAGCTGTTTTTT. Translated: CASLGRDRGHTGELFF. The full variable domain, its missing parts supplied by reference TRBV3-1 and TRBJ2-2, is DTAVSQTPKYLVTQMGNDKSIKCEQNLGHDTMYWYKQDSKKFLKIMFSYNNKELIINETVPNRFSPKSPDKAHLNLHINSLELGDSAVYFCASLGRDRGHTGELFFGEGSRLTVL.

This clonotype has at least ten counts. J is TRBJ1-5 and V is TRBV28; D gene ambiguous. V lost 3 bases and J lost 4, with 10 bases in between. CDR1 and CDR2 (germline): MDHEN, SYDVKM. The CDR3 is made up of 14 amino acids. The CDR3 region has the DNA TGTGCCAGCAGTTTGATCGCAGGTAATCAGCCCCAGCATTTT. Residues: CASSLIAGNQPQHF. The full variable domain, rest sourced from reference TRBV28 and TRBJ1-5, is DVKVTQSSRYLVKRTGEKVFLECVQDMDHENMFWYRQDPGLGLRLIYFSYDVKMKEKGDIPEGYSVSREKKERFSLILESASTNQTSMYLCASSLIAGNQPQHFGDGTRLSIL.

V gene TRBV29-1 combines with J gene TRBJ2-1; TRBD1 aligns across 7 bases. The V gene end was trimmed by 4 bases and the J gene end by 9 bases; junction bases not matched to a gene: 12. Germline V gene sequence: CDR1 SQVTM, CDR2 ANQGSEA. The CDR3 has 14 residues. CDR3 residues: CSVVRGLSVREQFF. The DNA for the CDR3 is TGCAGCGTTGTAAGGGGGCTATCGGTCCGTGAGCAGTTCTTC.

This clonotype was seen a few times. The chain links TRBV20-1 to TRBJ1-4; D gene uncertain. The CDR3 runs to 14 residues. Germline CDR1 and CDR2: DFQATT and SNEGSKA (reference sequence). V dropped 3 bases and J dropped 0 bases, with 8 bases sitting between them. The CDR3 nucleotides read TGCAGTGCTAGCGAGGGATCAACTAATGAAAAACTGTTTTTT. The encoded protein is CSASEGSTNEKLFF.

This clonotype showed up just a few times. This chain connects TRBV5-4 to TRBJ1-1; D unclear. The CDR3 consists of 13 residues. The germline CDR1 and CDR2 sequences are SGHNT and YYREEE (reference sequence). With 1 base removed from V and 2 bases from J, the gap between germline ends came to 6 bases. The CDR3 loop is CASSLFDNTEAFF. The CDR3 DNA reads as TGTGCCAGCAGCTTGTTTGACAACACTGAAGCTTTCTTT.

The sample holds a few counts of this clonotype. CDR3 sequence: CASSQEIGNQPQHF. As DNA, the CDR3 is TGTGCCAGCAGTCAGGAGATTGGGAATCAGCCCCAGCATTTT. This chain uses TRBV12-3 or TRBV12-4 with TRBJ1-5; no firm D call. CDR3 length equals 14 residues. V dropped 5 bases and J dropped 4 bases, with 12 bases sitting between them.

This clonotype was observed a few times. The V gene is TRBV7-9, the J gene TRBJ1-6; D gene ambiguous. Trimming shortened V by 3 bases and J by 9 bases, and 6 bases separated the two germline ends. The CDR3 is made up of 12 amino acids. The V gene's germline CDR1 is SEHNR and CDR2 FQNEAQ (reference sequence). CDR3 amino acids: CASSFGLSPLHF. The CDR3 region has the DNA TGTGCCAGCAGCTTTGGTCTTTCACCCCTCCACTTT.

V and J are TRBV7-2 and TRBJ2-3; 12 bases agree with TRBD2. The CDR3 loop spans 17 amino acids. Germline CDR1 and CDR2: SGHTA and FQGNSA. V lost 1 base to trimming and J lost 4 bases; unmatched junction nucleotides: 6. CDR3 nucleotides: TGTGCCAGCAGCTTAGGGCTAGCGGGGGGGTGGGCAGATACGCAGTATTTT. Translating gives CASSLGLAGGWADTQYF.

The genes are TRBV11-1 and TRBJ2-1; TRBD2 matches at 8 bases. V shed 4 bases, J shed 8 bases, and the junction held 13 bases outside the gene matches. The CDR3 loop spans 16 amino acids. CDR1 is SGHAT, CDR2 FQDESV, per germline (reference sequence). The CDR3 is CASSSTFWLAGHEQFF. The CDR3 bases are TGTGCCAGCAGCTCCACTTTTTGGTTAGCGGGGCATGAGCAGTTCTTC.

Comment on this clonotype: Relative to the germline gene, one junction end is altered; a read error may explain this. This chain connects TRBV4-3 to TRBJ1-2, with 8 positions matching TRBD1. The length of the CDR3 is 13 residues. Per the germline V gene, CDR1 is LGHNA and CDR2 is YSLEER. The CDR3: CASSQDEGYRGIF. CDR3 in DNA: TGCGCCAGCAGCCAAGATGAGGGGTACAGGGGGATCTTC.

The chain employs TRBV7-6 and TRBJ2-2, with D unclear. Germline V lookup: CDR1 SGHVS, CDR2 FNYEAQ. Trimming removed 1 base at V and 5 bases at J, with 17 bases between. The length of the CDR3 is 17 residues. CDR3 sequence reads: CASSLGDQLVWTGELFF. In DNA, the CDR3 is TGTGCCAGCAGCTTAGGAGACCAGTTAGTATGGACCGGGGAGCTGTTTTTT. Supplemented by reference TRBV7-6 and TRBJ2-2, the full variable domain reads GAGVSQSPRYKVTKRGQDVALRCDPISGHVSLYWYRQALGQGPEFLTYFNYEAQQDKSGLPNDRFSAERPEGSISTLTIQRTEQRDSAMYRCASSLGDQLVWTGELFFGEGSRLTVL.

V is TRBV7-2 and J is TRBJ2-7; the match to TRBD1 covers 7 bases. Germline CDR1 SGHTA, CDR2 FQGNSA. This CDR3 spans 15 amino acids. The trim removed 7 bases at V and 2 bases at J, leaving 11 bases unmatched. In DNA form, the CDR3 reads TGTGCCAGCACCCTTTACAGGGGAAACGCCTACGAGCAGTACTTC. Residues: CASTLYRGNAYEQYF.

V is TRBV25-1 and J is TRBJ2-7, with TRBD1 as a possible D gene (6 bases). Trimming took off 7 bases at V and 3 bases at J, with 13 bases between the two ends. CDR1 is MGHDK and CDR2 is SYGVNS in the germline V gene. The CDR3 covers 13 residues. CDR3 nucleotide sequence: TGTGCCAGCATGGCAATGACAGGCTACGAGCAGTACTTC. Amino acid sequence: CASMAMTGYEQYF.

This clonotype was detected only a few times. The rearrangement links TRBV20-1 to TRBJ1-3; D remains ambiguous. Germline-derived CDR1 and CDR2 are DFQATT and SNEGSKA (reference sequence). This CDR3 contains 13 residues. Trimming took 5 bases from V and 1 from J, leaving 9 bases between them. CDR3 protein: CSAPVHSGNTIYF. Here the CDR3 DNA reads TGCAGTGCTCCGGTCCATTCTGGAAACACCATATATTTT.

The chain is built from TRBV7-8 and TRBJ2-2, with TRBD1 matching 12 bases. CDR1 is SGHVS, CDR2 FQNEAQ, per germline. The V and J ends lost 3 bases and 6 bases, in that order; junction bases with no gene match: 8. The CDR3 loop spans 17 amino acids. Here the CDR3 DNA reads TGTGCCAGCAGCTTCATAAGGGACAGGGGGCTAGCCGGGGAGCTGTTTTTT. This codes for CASSFIRDRGLAGELFF.

This clonotype occurred a few times. This chain uses TRBV24-1 with TRBJ2-1; 12 nucleotides match TRBD2. Germline V gene data show CDR1 as KGHDR and CDR2 as SFDVKD. Trimming at V came to 6 bases and at J to 9 bases, leaving 5 bases not matched to a gene. The length of the CDR3 is 14 residues. This CDR3 reads CATSSSGGAGEQFF. In DNA, the CDR3 is TGTGCCACCAGTTCTAGCGGGGGGGCCGGTGAGCAGTTCTTC.

This clonotype was found a few times. The J gene is TRBJ1-5, the V gene TRBV19; D perhaps matches TRBD1 (6 bases). The V end was cut by 2 bases, the J end by 6 bases, with 14 bases between. The germline V gene encodes CDR1 LNHDA and CDR2 SQIVND (reference sequence). The CDR3 extends over 15 amino acids. CDR3 sequence: CASSITAGGIQPQHF. In DNA form, the CDR3 reads TGTGCCAGTAGTATAACTGCGGGGGGCATTCAGCCCCAGCATTTT.

The chain couples TRBV7-9 to TRBJ1-5, with no clear D. The germline V and J ends were trimmed by 6 bases and 2 bases, with 11 bases remaining between them. The V gene's germline CDR1 is SEHNR and CDR2 FQNEAQ (reference sequence). The CDR3 totals 14 residues. For the CDR3, the DNA is TGTGCCAGCAGTCCACCAATGGGCAATCAGCCCCAGCATTTT. Translating gives CASSPPMGNQPQHF. Using reference TRBV7-9 and TRBJ1-5 for the parts outside the CDR3, the full variable domain is DTGVSQNPRHKITKRGQNVTFRCDPISEHNRLYWYRQTLGQGPEFLTYFQNEAQLEKSRLLSDRFSAERPKGSFSTLEIQRTEQGDSAMYLCASSPPMGNQPQHFGDGTRLSIL.

This clonotype was counted between two and nine times. The chain recombines TRBV4-3 with TRBJ2-2; TRBD1 matches 10 bases. CDR1 LGHNA and CDR2 YSLEER come from the germline V gene. After removal of 4 bases from V and 5 bases from J, the junction contained 10 bases not matched to a gene. The CDR3 is 17 amino acids. CDR3 bases: TGCGCCAGCAGCCCGGACCCTGGGACAGGGGTTACCGGGGAGCTGTTTTTT. Protein product: CASSPDPGTGVTGELFF.

This clonotype has just a few counts. This sequence joins TRBV20-1 and TRBJ2-1; D may be TRBD1 or TRBD2 (6 bases each). V was trimmed by 3 bases and J by 5 bases, leaving 8 bases between them. Germline V lookup: CDR1 DFQATT, CDR2 SNEGSKA (reference sequence). This CDR3 region has 12 residues. The CDR3 nucleotides read TGCAGTGCTAGGGAGGGGGACAATGAGCAGTTCTTC. Translated: CSAREGDNEQFF.

This clonotype was detected only a few times. V and J are TRBV11-1 and TRBJ1-5, with D possibly being TRBD1 (5 bases). V was cut by 5 bases and J by 5 bases, with 16 bases left in between. This CDR3 region has 15 residues. Germline CDR1 and CDR2: SGHAT and FQDESV (reference sequence). CDR3 nucleotides: TGTGCCAGCAGCCCAAGCGGGGGATTCGATCAGCCCCAGCATTTT. Residues: CASSPSGGFDQPQHF.

This chain joins TRBV6-1 and TRBJ1-5, with 7 positions matching TRBD1. The CDR3 runs 17 residues. Germline V lookup: CDR1 MNHNS, CDR2 SASEGT. Trimming at V came to 5 bases and at J to 5 bases, leaving 15 bases not matched to a gene. Here the CDR3 DNA reads TGTGCCAGCAGTACATCTGGTAGGGGGCCCCTTCATCAGCCCCAGCATTTT. Its protein is CASSTSGRGPLHQPQHF.